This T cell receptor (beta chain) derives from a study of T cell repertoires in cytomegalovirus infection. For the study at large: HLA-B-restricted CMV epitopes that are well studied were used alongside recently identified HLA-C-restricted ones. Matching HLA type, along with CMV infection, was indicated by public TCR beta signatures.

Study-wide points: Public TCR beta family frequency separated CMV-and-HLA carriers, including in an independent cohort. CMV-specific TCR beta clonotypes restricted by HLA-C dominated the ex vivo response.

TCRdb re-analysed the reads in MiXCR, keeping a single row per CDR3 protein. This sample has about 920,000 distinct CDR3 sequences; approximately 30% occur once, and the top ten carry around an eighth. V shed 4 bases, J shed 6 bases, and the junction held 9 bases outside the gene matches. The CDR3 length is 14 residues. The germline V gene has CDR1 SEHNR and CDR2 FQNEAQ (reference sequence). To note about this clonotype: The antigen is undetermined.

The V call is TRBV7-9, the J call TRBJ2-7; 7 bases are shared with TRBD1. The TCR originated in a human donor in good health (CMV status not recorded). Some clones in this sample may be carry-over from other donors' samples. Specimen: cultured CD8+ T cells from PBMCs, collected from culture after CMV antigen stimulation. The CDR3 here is CASSSTDRVSEQYF. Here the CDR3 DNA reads TGTGCCAGCAGCTCCACCGACAGGGTTTCCGAGCAGTACTTC.